This TCR beta chain was profiled in a study of blood T cell repertoires in COVID-19. Whole-study context: Donors in the United States, Italy and Spain gave samples during acute or convalescent COVID-19. Nucleic acid was either cDNA or gDNA, and it came from T cells, B-cell-depleted T cells, or PBMCs.

This clone was recorded only once. This CDR3 is 17 amino acids long. V shed 1 base, J shed 6 bases, and the junction held 15 bases outside the gene matches. CDR1 and CDR2 from the germline V gene are LGHDT and YNNKEL (reference sequence). Per the authors' pipeline: Estimated nucleated cell counts came from reference gene primer amplification. Data came from immunoSEQ multiplex PCR; TCRdb stores just in-frame clones and leaves some out. The DNA was the basis for D and trimming; V, J and clone size are from that table. This table holds about 210,000 clones, roughly nine tenths found once. Sample: peripheral blood. The chain carries TRBV3-1 (or the pseudogene TRBV3-2) and TRBJ2-7, with 7 nucleotides matching TRBD1. The clonotype was recovered from a middle-aged man with acute or convalescent COVID-19. DNA of the CDR3: TGTGCCAGCAGCCAAGCGGCAGGGGGTTGGGTAGTTGTCGAGCAGTACTTC. Amino acid sequence: CASSQAAGGWVVVEQYF.